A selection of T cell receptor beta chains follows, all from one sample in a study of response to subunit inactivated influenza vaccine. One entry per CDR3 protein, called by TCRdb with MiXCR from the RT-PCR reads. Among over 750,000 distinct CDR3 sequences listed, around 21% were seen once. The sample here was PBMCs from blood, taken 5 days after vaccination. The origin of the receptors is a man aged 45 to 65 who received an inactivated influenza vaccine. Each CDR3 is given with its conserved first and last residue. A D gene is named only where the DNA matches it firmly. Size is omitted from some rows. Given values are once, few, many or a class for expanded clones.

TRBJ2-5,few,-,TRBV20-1,TGCAGTCAAAAGGGAGGTCCTCTCGAGACCCAGTACTTC,CSQKGGPLETQYF
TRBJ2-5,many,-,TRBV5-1,TGCGCCAGCAGCTTGGGTGCCGTGTACCAAGAGACCCAGTACTTC,CASSLGAVYQETQYF
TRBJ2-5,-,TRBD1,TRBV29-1,TGCAGCCACCCCCCCAACGGCAGGGGGCGAGAGACCCAGTACTTC,CSHPPNGRGRETQYF
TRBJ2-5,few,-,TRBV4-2,TGTGCCAGCAGCCAAGCAGCAGGGGGGCGGGAGACCCAGTACTTC,CASSQAAGGRETQYF
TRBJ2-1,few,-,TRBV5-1,TGCGCCAGCAGCTTGGGAGCGACGGGGAGCTCCTACAATGAGCAGTTCTTC,CASSLGATGSSYNEQFF
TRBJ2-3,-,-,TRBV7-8,TGTGCCAGCAGCTTAGCGCAAGCGGAGCCGCGCACAGATACGCAGTATTTT,CASSLAQAEPRTDTQYF
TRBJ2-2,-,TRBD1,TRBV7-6,TGTGCCAGCAGCTTGGGCAAGGACAGGGGCAGCACCGGGGAGCTGTTTTTT,CASSLGKDRGSTGELFF
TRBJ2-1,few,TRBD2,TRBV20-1,TGCAGTGCTAGAGGGAGACTAGCGGGAGACAACAATGAGCAGTTCTTC,CSARGRLAGDNNEQFF
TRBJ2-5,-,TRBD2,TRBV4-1,TGCGCCAGCAGCCTACGACTAGCGGGAAATAGAAACCAAGAGACCCAGTACTTC,CASSLRLAGNRNQETQYF
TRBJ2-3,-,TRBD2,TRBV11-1,TGTGCCAGCAGCCTCCGTTCTCTAGCGGGAGGGCCGCTGGGAGATACGCAGTATTTT,CASSLRSLAGGPLGDTQYF
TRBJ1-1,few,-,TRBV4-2,TGTGCCAGCAGCCAAGAGGTTTCCAGGTTGAACACTGAAGCTTTCTTT,CASSQEVSRLNTEAFF
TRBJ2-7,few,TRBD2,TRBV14,TGTGCCAGCAGCCAAGGTCCGGGACAGGGCATCCTAAACCTAGCGGGAGGCCCCGAGCAGTACTTC,CASSQGPGQGILNLAGGPEQYF
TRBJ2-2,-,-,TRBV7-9,TGTGCCAGCAGCCGTGGGTACGGGGAGCTGTTTTTT,CASSRGYGELFF
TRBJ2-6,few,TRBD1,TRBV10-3,TGTGCCATCAGTGTAGGGACAGGGGACCTTTTCTTCTCTGGGGCCAACGTCCTGACTTTC,CAISVGTGDLFFSGANVLTF
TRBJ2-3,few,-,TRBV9,TGTGCCAGCAGCGGAGGGACACCAGTCGTTCTCGGTACGCAGTATTTT,CASSGGTPVVLGTQYF
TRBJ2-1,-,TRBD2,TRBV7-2,TGTGTCAGCAGCCTTGCGGGGGGCCTTAATGAGCAGTTCTTC,CVSSLAGGLNEQFF
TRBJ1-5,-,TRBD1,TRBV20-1,TGCAGTGCGCGGACAGGTACTTATCAGCCCCAGCATTTT,CSARTGTYQPQHF
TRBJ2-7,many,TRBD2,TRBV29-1,TGCAGCGTCTTAGGGGGAGCGGGAGACGAGCAGTACTTC,CSVLGGAGDEQYF
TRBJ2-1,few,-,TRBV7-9,TGTGCCAGTGTGGATATCGGGGGTAATGAGCAGTTCTTC,CASVDIGGNEQFF
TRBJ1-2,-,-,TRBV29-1,TGCAGCGTTAATTTGGGGGGCTATGGCTACACCTTC,CSVNLGGYGYTF
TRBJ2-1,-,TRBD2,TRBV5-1,TGCGCCAGCGTCCCGGAGGTAGCGGGATATGATGAGCAGTTCTTC,CASVPEVAGYDEQFF
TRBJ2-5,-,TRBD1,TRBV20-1,TGCAGTGCTTCGCCGGGACAGGGCTCCCAAGAGACCCAGTACTTC,CSASPGQGSQETQYF
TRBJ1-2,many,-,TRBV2,TGTGCCAGCACTCTTACGAACTATGGCTACACCTTC,CASTLTNYGYTF
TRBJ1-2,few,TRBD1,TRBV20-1,TGCAGTGCTAGCCGGGAACAGGGGGCAGCTGGCTACACCTTC,CSASREQGAAGYTF
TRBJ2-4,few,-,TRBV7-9,TGTGCCAGCAGCTTATATGGGGTAGCCAAAAACATTCAGTACTTC,CASSLYGVAKNIQYF
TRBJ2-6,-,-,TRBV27,TGTGTCAGCAGTTTCCTTGGGGGTTCCCCTGGGGCCAACGTCCTGACTTTC,CVSSFLGGSPGANVLTF
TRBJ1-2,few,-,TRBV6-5,TGTGCCAGCAGTTACTCGAGAGGGAGGGGGAACTATGGCTACACCTTC,CASSYSRGRGNYGYTF
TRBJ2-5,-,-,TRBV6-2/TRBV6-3,TGTGCCAGCAGTTACTCGAAAAGGCGCGGACAGAACAAAGAGACCCAGTACTTC,CASSYSKRRGQNKETQYF
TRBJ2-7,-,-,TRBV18,TGTGCCAGCTCACCCCCGGGACCAAACTACGAGCAGTACTTC,CASSPPGPNYEQYF
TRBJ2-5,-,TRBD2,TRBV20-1,TGCAGTGCTAGACCTCCCACGGGAGCGGGGGGAGAGACCCAGTACTTC,CSARPPTGAGGETQYF
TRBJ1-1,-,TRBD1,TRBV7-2,TGTGCCAGCAGCTTAGGGAGGGGGCGCGCGAACACTGAAGCTTTCTTT,CASSLGRGRANTEAFF
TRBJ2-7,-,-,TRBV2,TGTGCCAGCAGTGCCCTGGTGAGGGCCGAGCAGTACTTC,CASSALVRAEQYF
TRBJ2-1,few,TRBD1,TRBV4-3,TGCGCCAGCAGCCGTTGGACAGGGGGAATTTACAATGAGCAGTTCTTC,CASSRWTGGIYNEQFF
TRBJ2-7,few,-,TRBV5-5,TGTGCCAGCAGCTTAACCGGGACGACGACCTACGAGCAGTACTTC,CASSLTGTTTYEQYF
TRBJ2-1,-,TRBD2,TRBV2,TGTGCCAGCAAGAGTAGCGGGGGCCCCTACAATGAGCAGTTCTTC,CASKSSGGPYNEQFF
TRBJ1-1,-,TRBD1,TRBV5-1,TGCGCCACCAAACCTCAGGGGGCGGACACTGAAGCTTTCTTT,CATKPQGADTEAFF
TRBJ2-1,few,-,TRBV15,TGTGCCACCAGCCGCGGCTCAGCGGGCAATGAGCAGTTCTTC,CATSRGSAGNEQFF
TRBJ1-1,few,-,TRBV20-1,TGCAGTGCGATCCCCTTAACCTGGCTCACTGAAGCTTTCTTT,CSAIPLTWLTEAFF
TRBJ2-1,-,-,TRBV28,TGTGCCAGCAGTTTACCCCCAGGGGCGGGTTACAATGAGCAGTTCTTC,CASSLPPGAGYNEQFF
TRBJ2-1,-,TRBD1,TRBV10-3,TGTGCCATCAGCCCGGGCAGGGGGCGCGACAATGAGCAGTTCTTC,CAISPGRGRDNEQFF
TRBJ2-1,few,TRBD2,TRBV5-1,TGCGCCAGCAGCTTGGTTGGGACTAGCGGTCGTAAAAGCTCCTACAATGAGCAGTTCTTC,CASSLVGTSGRKSSYNEQFF
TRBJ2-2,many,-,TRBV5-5,TGTGCCAGCAGCACGGGACATGGGAGTATCGGGGAGCTGTTTTTT,CASSTGHGSIGELFF
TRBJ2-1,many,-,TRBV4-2,TGTGCCAGCAGCCAAGCTTTAGGGCCCTCGGGTGAGCAGTTCTTC,CASSQALGPSGEQFF
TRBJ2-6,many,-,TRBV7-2,TGTGCCAGCAGCGTAGGACGGTACTCTGGGGCCAACGTCCTGACTTTC,CASSVGRYSGANVLTF
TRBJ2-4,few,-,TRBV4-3,TGCGCCAGCAGCCAAGGGCTCCTAGCCAAAAACATTCAGTACTTC,CASSQGLLAKNIQYF
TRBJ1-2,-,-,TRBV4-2,TGTGCCAGCAGCCAAACGGGGGGGATTCTCTATGGCTACACCTTC,CASSQTGGILYGYTF
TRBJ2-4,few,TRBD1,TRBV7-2,TGTGCCAGCAGCTTAGACGACAGGGTTGGAAACATTCAGTACTTC,CASSLDDRVGNIQYF
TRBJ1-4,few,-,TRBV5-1,TGCGCCAGCAGCAAGAACGGGGCCGGGTCTAATGAAAAACTGTTTTTT,CASSKNGAGSNEKLFF
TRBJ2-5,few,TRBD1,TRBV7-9,TGTGCCAGCAGCACGGGACAGGGAGGAGGAGAGACCCAGTACTTC,CASSTGQGGGETQYF
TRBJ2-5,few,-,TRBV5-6,TGTGCCAGCAGCTCCGGACTGCCCCAAGAGACCCAGTACTTC,CASSSGLPQETQYF
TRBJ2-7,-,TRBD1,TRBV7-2,TGTGCCAGCAGCTTAGCGGGCAGGGGGCCGTACGAGCAGTACTTC,CASSLAGRGPYEQYF
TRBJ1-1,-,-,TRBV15,TGTGCCACCAGCAATTGGGGCACTGAAGCTTTCTTT,CATSNWGTEAFF
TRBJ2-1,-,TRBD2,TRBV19,TGTGCCAGTAGTATTATGCTCGGGACTAGCGGGAGCCTCTCCTACAATGAGCAGTTCTTC,CASSIMLGTSGSLSYNEQFF
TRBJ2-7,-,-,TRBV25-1,TGTGCCAGCAGTCAGGGGGGGACTCGATACGAGCAGTACTTC,CASSQGGTRYEQYF